The sample holds a few counts of the clone carrying this TCR beta chain. Its antigen is unidentified. The record originates from a study of T cell repertoires in cytomegalovirus infection. Study overall: CMV infection plus the matching HLA type was flagged by public TCR beta signatures.

This CDR3 is built from 17 residues. Germline loops: CDR1 SEHNR, CDR2 FQNEAQ (reference sequence). Trimming cost V 6 bases and J 9 bases; bases outside gene matches: 14. TCRdb redid the calling of the reads with MiXCR, one entry per CDR3 protein. The sample contains roughly 500,000 distinct CDR3 sequences, approximately 11% of which appear only once. General study points: The cumulative frequency of public TCR beta families identified carriers of CMV plus the relevant HLA. HLA-C-restricted CMV clonotypes gave the most frequent clonotype in two of eight donors.

Sequencing used PBMCs. This clonotype was sampled from a human donor in good health (CMV status not recorded). Some clones in this sample may be carry-over from other donors' samples. The J gene is TRBJ2-1, the V gene TRBV7-9, with 13 bases that match TRBD2. CDR3 loop: CASSYLDPRLAGGEQFF. In DNA, the CDR3 is TGTGCCAGCAGTTATTTAGACCCGAGACTAGCGGGAGGTGAGCAGTTCTTC.